The sample holds a few counts of the clone carrying this T cell receptor beta chain. Its specificity is not known. Sequencing of TCR beta was performed on blood CD8+ T cells and on blood CD4+ T cells. Those who served as multiple sclerosis controls were treatment-naive patients with stable or active relapsing-remitting disease. V shed 1 base and J shed 6 bases, with 10 bases lying between them. The germline V gene encodes CDR1 SGHTA and CDR2 FQGNSA. The CDR3 has 13 residues. This sample was included in a study of CD8 T cells in Susac syndrome. Findings and limits, study-wide: Individuals included in the TCR sequencing and HLA analysis were acknowledged by the study to be relatively few in number.

Random hexamers served to reverse transcribe roughly 0.5 to 1 ug RNA. Multiplex PCR with immunoSEQ amplified the TCR beta CDR3 across 54 Vbeta and 13 Jbeta. A single record per CDR3 protein comes from TCRdb applying MiXCR to the immunoSEQ multiplex PCR reads. The sample lists 110,000 or so distinct CDR3 sequences; about 92% were seen once. The TCR was taken from a human donor with multiple sclerosis. V usage is TRBV7-2 and J usage is TRBJ2-7, with unresolved D. The sequencing input was CD4+ T cells from PBMCs. The CDR3 spells CASSLGRGSEQYF. CDR3 sequence (DNA): TGTGCCAGCAGCTTAGGAAGAGGTTCCGAGCAGTACTTC.